Listed below are T cell receptor beta chains from one sample, sequenced in a study of blood T cell repertoires in COVID-19. Clones were read by immunoSEQ multiplex PCR, and TCRdb kept only the in-frame ones, dropping some. This sample yields 200,000 or so clones, of which 65% to 85% are seen a single time; around 7% belongs to the top ten. The sample consisted of PBMCs or T cells enriched from blood (not recorded which). Receptors were obtained from a woman aged 35 to 49 with acute COVID-19. Each CDR3 is given without its conserved first and last residue.

TRBV27 16 ASSPFSPGTSRRYEQY
TRBV24-1 13 ATSETTGGVGEQY
TRBV30 12 AWSYRGSNYGYT
TRBV7-2 12 ASSLAGANYGYT
TRBV29-1 12 SINRGTANYGYT
TRBV2 11 ANTGTQNTEAF
TRBV28 12 ASTLRGSTYEQY
TRBV30 13 AWSGLRRGNTEAF
TRBV19 12 ASLQRGEHNEQF
TRBV28 13 ASSSRGIAKNIQY
TRBV29-1 11 SVGSGGREKLF
TRBV9 12 ASSAGQGDTEAF
TRBV27 13 ASSSRRGQSYGYT
TRBV7-6 13 ASSLGSSGASEQY
TRBV4-3 14 ASSQDLGGGSYEQY
TRBV18 11 ASSPNSGDGYT
TRBV11-2 13 ASSLARGGHTEAF
TRBV11-2 16 ASSSLSRTRHSGNTIY
TRBV11-2 13 ASREEGQRNSPLH
TRBV27 10 ASRRDSHGYT
TRBV10-1 11 ASSRVRDTEAF
TRBV9 12 ASSVGTDNQPQH
TRBV30 13 AWSSLQGWDQPQH
TRBV19 14 ASRGGDIRHWDEQF
TRBV5-1 11 ASSSSGGTEAF
TRBV28 12 ATPPAGQGAEQY
TRBV27 14 ASSLASSGGFHEQY
TRBV2 16 ASSGHTIKHGVSTEAF
TRBV5-8 10 ASSFAGYGYT
TRBV18 16 ASSPLYSGREDDYEQY
TRBV18 14 ASSPNPGELSYEQY
TRBV19 11 ASRGLSGAEAF
TRBV7-2 13 ASSPWTSGTDTQY
TRBV2 13 ASSEAPGAGTEAF
TRBV5-6 12 ASSLRGSGYGYT
TRBV15 16 ATSRDLAGGLSDYGYT
TRBV9 14 ASSHFGQSTNEKLF
TRBV14 12 ASSQTGRNSPLH
TRBV2 13 ASNDDRGLDQPQH
TRBV28 13 ASSRRRGQVDTQY
TRBV6-2/TRBV6-3 9 ASSNRWEQY
TRBV6-2/TRBV6-3 12 ASSYSGEADTQY
TRBV4-3 16 ASSQKGGASGGTDTQY
TRBV21-1 14 ASSTGNGPRNYGYT
TRBV3-1/TRBV3-2 13 ASSQVAGLAYEQY